This TCR beta chain was sequenced for a study of blood T cell repertoires in COVID-19. About the study: T cells, B-cell-depleted T cells, or PBMCs supplied cDNA or gDNA.

Germline V gene lookup returns CDR1 MGHRA and CDR2 YSYEKL. V gave up 0 bases and J gave up 4 bases, with 13 bases separating them. CDR3 length equals 17 residues. Only a few counts were recorded for this clone. Using immunoSEQ multiplex PCR, the repertoire was profiled, and TCRdb retains in-frame clones only, with some absent. This table holds 350,000 to 550,000 clones, about 89% found once. This TCR came from a woman between 25 and 40 years old with acute or convalescent COVID-19. The chain links TRBV4-1 to TRBJ1-6; no firm D call. Material for sequencing was peripheral blood. The CDR3 nucleotides are TGCGCCAGCAGCCAAGAAGAAGGGAGCGATTATAATTCACCCCTCCACTTT. This translates into CASSQEEGSDYNSPLHF.